The next 26 T cell receptor beta chains were all read from a single sample in a study of blood T cells in healthy people across ages. Alongside a J-beta primer mix, a sample-barcoded 5' primer served in a second PCR lasting roughly 6 to 11 cycles. MiXCR, applied by TCRdb to the 5' RACE reads, yields one record per CDR3 protein. The data hold about 970,000 distinct CDR3 sequences, with around 54% observed a single time. Material: blood. These receptors were obtained from an older woman in good health.

J is TRBJ1-4 and V is TRBV5-1; tentatively, D is TRBD1 (5 bases). The germline V and J ends were trimmed by 4 bases and 7 bases, with 17 bases remaining between them. CDR3 size: 15 residues. The germline V gene encodes CDR1 SGHRS and CDR2 YFSETQ. CDR3 loop: CASSDPGPQGEKLFF. CDR3 sequence (DNA): TGCGCCAGCAGCGACCCGGGACCCCAGGGTGAAAAACTGTTTTTT.

This clonotype appeared a few times. V is TRBV18 and J is TRBJ2-1; the D is unclear. Germline-derived CDR1 and CDR2 are KGHSH and LQKENI. V lost 2 bases, J lost 9 bases, and 8 bases lay in between. This CDR3 comprises 12 residues. The chain's CDR3 is CASSPGSGEQFF. In nucleotides, the CDR3 is TGTGCCAGCTCACCAGGGTCCGGTGAGCAGTTCTTC.

This clonotype is a singleton in its sample. The V and J genes are TRBV6-5 and TRBJ2-5; 9 bases are a match to TRBD2. V shed 5 bases and J 3 bases; nucleotides not matched to a gene: 4. Germline CDR1 and CDR2: MNHEY and SVGAGI. The CDR3 consists of 14 residues. The CDR3 DNA sequence: TGTGCCAGCAGTGTTAGCGGGAGTAAAGAGACCCAGTACTTC. Translation: CASSVSGSKETQYF.

This sequence joins TRBV28 and TRBJ2-7; weak D call: TRBD2 (5 bases). CDR3 size: 13 residues. The germline V gene has CDR1 MDHEN and CDR2 SYDVKM. V was clipped by 6 bases and J by 3 bases, with 12 bases between them. The CDR3 DNA reads as TGTGCCAGCAGCCCCGGGATTAACTACGAGCAGTACTTC. It specifies CASSPGINYEQYF.

The V gene is TRBV5-1, the J gene TRBJ2-3; 7 bases are a match to TRBD2. This CDR3 is 13 amino acids long. CDR1 is SGHRS and CDR2 is YFSETQ in the germline V gene. V was pared by 6 bases and J by 2 bases, with 3 bases of the junction left unmatched. CDR3 DNA: TGCGCCAGCAAAGCGGGAAACACAGATACGCAGTATTTT. As protein: CASKAGNTDTQYF.

The DNA for the CDR3 is TGTGCCAGCGGAACCGGGGCCCACGCAACTAATGAAAAACTGTTTTTT. Its protein is CASGTGAHATNEKLFF. The chain combines TRBV4-2 with TRBJ1-4; a weak D match, TRBD1 (5 bases). Germline V gives CDR1 LGHNA, CDR2 YNFKEQ. Trimming left V 8 bases short and J 0 bases short, with 16 bases between. The CDR3 has 16 amino acids.

The chain combines TRBV7-9 with TRBJ2-3, with D unclear. The CDR3 contains 14 residues. CDR1 is SEHNR and CDR2 is FQNEAQ in the germline V gene (reference sequence). V was cut by 0 bases and J by 6 bases, with 10 bases left in between. DNA for the CDR3: TGTGCCAGCAGCTTAGCGCAAGTAGACGATACGCAGTATTTT. Translation gives CASSLAQVDDTQYF.

This chain uses TRBV24-1 with TRBJ2-5, with no clear D. Per germline, CDR1 KGHDR and CDR2 SFDVKD. The V end was cut by 9 bases, the J end by 4 bases, with 14 bases between. This CDR3 contains 13 residues. The CDR3 nucleotides are TGTGCCACCGCGCATGGTACGATAGAGACCCAGTACTTC. Protein sequence: CATAHGTIETQYF.

The V call is TRBV7-6, the J call TRBJ2-7; TRBD2 matches at 9 bases. Germline values: CDR1 SGHVS, CDR2 FNYEAQ. Germline trimming cut 5 bases from V and 2 bases from J; bases unmatched to any gene: 7. The CDR3 is 15 amino acids. CDR3 region: CASSTPGLAAYEQYF. In DNA form, the CDR3 reads TGTGCCAGCAGCACCCCGGGACTAGCTGCCTACGAGCAGTACTTC.

V gene TRBV5-1 combines with J gene TRBJ2-1, with 14 bases aligning to TRBD2. Looked up from germline, CDR1 is SGHRS and CDR2 is YFSETQ. The CDR3 runs to 17 residues. V gave up 4 bases and J gave up 8 bases; unmatched junction bases: 11. The CDR3 protein is CASSKAPGLAGEHEQFF. The CDR3 DNA reads TGCGCCAGCAGCAAAGCCCCGGGACTAGCGGGAGAGCATGAGCAGTTCTTC.

A few counts support this clonotype. The chain recombines TRBV20-1 with TRBJ2-2; D remains ambiguous. V shed 5 bases and J shed 0 bases, with 10 bases lying between them. CDR1 is DFQATT and CDR2 is SNEGSKA in the germline V gene (reference sequence). CDR3 length: 14 residues. The DNA of the CDR3 is TGCAGTGCTCCTCGCAGTTCGAACACCGGGGAGCTGTTTTTT. Its protein is CSAPRSSNTGELFF.

The gene calls are TRBV14 and TRBJ2-3; no firm D call. The V end was cut by 1 base, the J end by 6 bases, with 14 bases between. Germline CDR1 reads SGHDN; CDR2 reads FVKESK. This CDR3 has 15 amino acids. CDR3 bases: TGTGCCAGCAGCCAAGGGACCACAGAAGGGGATACGCAGTATTTT. Amino acid sequence: CASSQGTTEGDTQYF. Full variable domain (outside the CDR3, taken from reference TRBV14 and TRBJ2-3): EAGVTQFPSHSVIEKGQTVTLRCDPISGHDNLYWYRRVMGKEIKFLLHFVKESKQDESGMPNNRFLAERTGGTYSTLKVQPAELEDSGVYFCASSQGTTEGDTQYFGPGTRLTVL.

This clonotype was counted many times. The rearrangement joins TRBV7-9 to TRBJ1-2; 7 bases fit TRBD1. V was clipped by 0 bases and J by 8 bases; unmatched bases: 6. Germline CDR1 and CDR2: SEHNR and FQNEAQ (reference sequence). The CDR3 spans 14 residues. The CDR3 nucleotides read TGTGCCAGCAGCTTAGCCGACAGGGCCTGGGGCTACACCTTC. Amino acids: CASSLADRAWGYTF.

The genes are TRBV7-9 and TRBJ2-1; 7 bases align to TRBD1. CDR1 and CDR2 from the germline V gene are SEHNR and FQNEAQ (reference sequence). CDR3 size: 15 residues. With 5 bases clipped from V and 5 bases from J, the junction kept 9 bases outside the gene matches. CDR3: CASSLTGVRNNEQFF. The CDR3 nucleotides read TGTGCCAGCAGCCTAACAGGGGTAAGAAACAATGAGCAGTTCTTC. Full variable domain (outside the CDR3, taken from reference TRBV7-9 and TRBJ2-1): DTGVSQNPRHKITKRGQNVTFRCDPISEHNRLYWYRQTLGQGPEFLTYFQNEAQLEKSRLLSDRFSAERPKGSFSTLEIQRTEQGDSAMYLCASSLTGVRNNEQFFGPGTRLTVL.

The chain joins TRBV11-2 to TRBJ2-7; D is perhaps TRBD2 (6 bases). V lost 3 bases to trimming and J lost 2 bases, with 17 bases between them. Germline CDR1 and CDR2: SGHAT and FQNNGV. The CDR3 is 16 residues long. CDR3 nucleotide sequence: TGTGCCAGCAGCTTCAGGCGGGACCAAAGTACCTACGAGCAGTACTTC. Amino acid sequence: CASSFRRDQSTYEQYF.

This clonotype was detected only a few times. The gene calls are TRBV30 and TRBJ1-1; no firm D call. The germline V and J ends were trimmed by 4 bases and 1 base, with 4 bases remaining between them. The CDR3 runs to 11 residues. CDR1 GTSNPN and CDR2 SVGIG come from the germline V gene (reference sequence). DNA for the CDR3: TGTGCCTGGATGGAGAACACTGAAGCTTTCTTT. Its protein is CAWMENTEAFF.

The V call is TRBV7-9, the J call TRBJ2-3; D remains ambiguous. Germline V gene lookup returns CDR1 SEHNR and CDR2 FQNEAQ (reference sequence). Trimming stripped 2 bases from V and 2 bases from J, with 17 bases between. This CDR3 contains 17 residues. The CDR3 region has the DNA TGTGCCAGCAGCTTAACAATTTCGGACGAATACACAGATACGCAGTATTTT. It is translated as CASSLTISDEYTDTQYF.

For this clonotype: A much larger clone differs by one base, so this may be a read error. This rearrangement joins TRBV29-1 to TRBJ2-3; possibly TRBD1 for D (5 bases). The length of the CDR3 is 13 residues. V dropped 4 bases and J dropped 5 bases, with 13 bases sitting between them. The germline gives CDR1 SQVTM, CDR2 ANQGSEA. CDR3 sequence reads: CSVGTPNIDTQYF. Written as DNA, the CDR3 is TGCAGCGTTGGGACACCCAACATAGATACGCAGTATTTT.

V is TRBV20-1 and J is TRBJ2-7; TRBD2 aligns across 9 bases. CDR1 is DFQATT, CDR2 SNEGSKA, per germline (reference sequence). J lost 2 bases, V lost 3 bases, and 2 bases had no gene match. The CDR3 runs to 13 residues. CDR3 protein: CSASASGAYEQYF. CDR3 nucleotide sequence: TGCAGTGCTAGCGCTAGCGGGGCCTACGAGCAGTACTTC.

This clonotype was seen once. The chain joins TRBV20-1 to TRBJ2-5; 7 bases are shared with TRBD1. Germline CDR1 is DFQATT and CDR2 is SNEGSKA (reference sequence). V gave up 0 bases and J gave up 13 bases; unmatched junction bases: 11. This CDR3 has 13 amino acids. CDR3 protein: CSARELMNRGGYF. The CDR3 DNA follows: TGCAGTGCTAGAGAACTAATGAACAGGGGTGGGTACTTC.

This chain joins TRBV7-9 and TRBJ2-5; the D gene is possibly TRBD2 (5 bases). Germline V gene lookup returns CDR1 SEHNR and CDR2 FQNEAQ (reference sequence). Trimming cost V 3 bases and J 4 bases, with 12 bases left between them. The CDR3 extends over 14 amino acids. The chain's CDR3 is CASSFFPSGETQYF. The CDR3 bases are TGTGCCAGCAGCTTCTTCCCGAGCGGAGAGACCCAGTACTTC.

This sequence joins TRBV18 and TRBJ2-1, with D possibly being TRBD2 (5 bases). Trimming cost V 3 bases and J 3 bases, with 15 bases left between them. Germline lookup yields CDR1 KGHSH and CDR2 LQKENI. The CDR3 has 16 amino acids. The CDR3 nucleotides are TGTGCCAGCTCACCGAAACTAGGGAACGGCTACAATGAGCAGTTCTTC. Amino acids: CASSPKLGNGYNEQFF.

This clonotype was detected many times. The genes are TRBV16 and TRBJ2-6, with 7 bases matching TRBD1. Germline CDR1 reads KGHSY; CDR2 reads FQNENV. The J segment lost 0 bases and the V segment lost 4 bases, leaving 6 bases of the junction unmatched. The CDR3 is 17 amino acids. The CDR3 protein is CASSPPGGFSGANVLTF. The CDR3 nucleotides are TGTGCCAGCAGCCCGCCAGGGGGTTTCTCTGGGGCCAACGTCCTGACTTTC.

This chain joins TRBV20-1 and TRBJ2-3; 9 bases align to TRBD2. Germline CDR1 is DFQATT and CDR2 is SNEGSKA (reference sequence). This CDR3 spans 15 amino acids. V was pared by 5 bases and J by 6 bases, with 12 bases of the junction left unmatched. The CDR3: CSASGASGITDTQYF. The DNA of the CDR3 is TGCAGTGCTTCAGGGGCTAGCGGGATAACTGATACGCAGTATTTT.

This sequence joins TRBV12-3 or TRBV12-4 and TRBJ2-5, with 7 bases lining up with TRBD2. V lost 6 bases and J lost 4; bases outside the gene matches: 8. The CDR3 runs 14 residues. The CDR3 nucleotides are TGTGCCAGCAGACCTAGCGGAGCCGGAGAGACCCAGTACTTC. Protein: CASRPSGAGETQYF.

The chain employs TRBV10-3 and TRBJ2-7; 11 bases line up with TRBD1. The CDR3 has 14 amino acids. Germline lookup yields CDR1 ENHRY and CDR2 SYGVKD. V trimming: 6 bases; J trimming: 3 bases; junction bases outside the gene matches: 4. CDR3 DNA sequence: TGTGCCATCAGGCCGGGACAGGGGGTCTACGAGCAGTACTTC. Translation: CAIRPGQGVYEQYF.